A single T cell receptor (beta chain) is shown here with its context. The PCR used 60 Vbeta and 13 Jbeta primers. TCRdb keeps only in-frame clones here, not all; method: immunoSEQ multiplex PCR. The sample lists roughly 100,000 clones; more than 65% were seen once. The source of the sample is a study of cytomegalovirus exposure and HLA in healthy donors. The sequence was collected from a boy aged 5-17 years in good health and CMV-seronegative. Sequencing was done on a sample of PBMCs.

CDR3 in DNA: TGTGCCTGGAGATATGGGCCTGAAGCTTTCTTT. Residues: CAWRYGPEAFF. The genes are TRBV30 and TRBJ1-1; D call uncertain. V lost 3 bases and J lost 6, with 8 bases in between. Germline CDR1 and CDR2: GTSNPN and SVGIG (reference sequence). This CDR3 has 11 amino acids.